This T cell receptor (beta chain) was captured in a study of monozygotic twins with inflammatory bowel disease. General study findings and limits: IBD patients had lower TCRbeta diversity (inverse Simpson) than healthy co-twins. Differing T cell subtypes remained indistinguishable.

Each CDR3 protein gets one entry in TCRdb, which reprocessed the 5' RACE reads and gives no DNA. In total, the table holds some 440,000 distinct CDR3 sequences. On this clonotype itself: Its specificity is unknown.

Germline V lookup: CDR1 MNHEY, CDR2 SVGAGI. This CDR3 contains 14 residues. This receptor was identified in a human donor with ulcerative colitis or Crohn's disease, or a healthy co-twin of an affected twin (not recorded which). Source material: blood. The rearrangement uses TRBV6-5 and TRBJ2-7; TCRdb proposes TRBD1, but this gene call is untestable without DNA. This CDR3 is CASSYNHGGYEQYF.